This T cell receptor beta chain was captured in a study of neoadjuvant nivolumab and ipilimumab in lung cancer. Study conclusions and caveats: Resected-tumor TCR richness correlated positively with pretherapy blood richness. TCR richness and clonality were higher in tumors than adjacent uninvolved lung.

The ends were cut back, 0 bases at V and 6 bases at J, with 8 bases in the middle. The CDR3 contains 13 residues. CDR1 and CDR2 (germline): SEHNR, FQNEAQ (reference sequence). Comment on this clone: Its antigen is not known.

Clones were read by immunoSEQ multiplex PCR, and TCRdb kept only the in-frame ones, dropping some. This table has about 27,000 clones, about three quarters appearing once. Specimen: tumor tissue, collected after neoadjuvant nivolumab, alone or with ipilimumab, at or shortly before surgery. V gene TRBV7-9 combines with J gene TRBJ1-1; no clear D. This receptor was taken from an adult with non-small cell lung cancer. The CDR3 reads CASSLALGSEAFF. The CDR3 DNA is TGTGCCAGCAGCTTAGCGTTGGGATCTGAAGCTTTCTTT.